The 25 T cell receptor beta chains reported below all come from one sample, sequenced in a study of blood T cell repertoires in COVID-19. The data were produced by immunoSEQ multiplex PCR, yet TCRdb's version contains in-frame clones alone and is incomplete. The sample contains about 220,000 clones, 80% to 90% of which appear only once. Sequencing input: PBMCs or T cells enriched from blood (not recorded which). The source is a young woman in a cohort exposed to, infected with or recovered from COVID-19 (not recorded which).

V and J are TRBV10-1 and TRBJ2-5, with a possible D match to TRBD2 (6 bases). The germline CDR1 and CDR2 sequences are WNHNN and SYGVQD (reference sequence). The V gene lost 0 bases and the J gene lost 5 bases, with 16 bases spanning the gap. The CDR3 is made up of 16 amino acids. This chain's CDR3 is CASSESSRLGRETQYF. CDR3 sequence (DNA): TGCGCCAGCAGTGAGTCGTCCCGACTAGGCAGGGAGACCCAGTACTTC.

This chain links TRBV5-8 with TRBJ1-4; D is uncertain. Germline assignment: CDR1 SGHTS and CDR2 YDEGEE. The CDR3 runs 15 residues. Trimming stripped 4 bases from V and 4 bases from J, with 14 bases between. CDR3 nucleotides: TGTGCCAGCAGCCCCCTTGATGAGGTTAATGAAAAACTGTTTTTT. Amino acids: CASSPLDEVNEKLFF.

The J gene is TRBJ1-5, the V gene TRBV6-5; D is undetermined. V gave up 6 bases and J gave up 2 bases, with 14 bases separating them. Germline V CDR1 and CDR2: MNHEY, SVGAGI. The CDR3 runs to 15 residues. CDR3 sequence (DNA): TGTGCCAGCAGATCGAGCCTCACGGGCAATCAGCCCCAGCATTTT. Protein product: CASRSSLTGNQPQHF.

The genes are TRBV24-1 and TRBJ1-2; 9 bases are a match to TRBD1. After removal of 4 bases from V and 4 bases from J, the junction contained 3 bases not matched to a gene. This CDR3 comprises 14 residues. Germline values: CDR1 KGHDR, CDR2 SFDVKD. The CDR3 region has the DNA TGTGCCACCAGTGAGGGGACAGGGAGCTATGGCTACACCTTC. Translated, it gives CATSEGTGSYGYTF.

This rearrangement joins TRBV27 to TRBJ1-2; 10 nucleotides align to TRBD1. V shed 6 bases, J shed 4 bases, and the junction held 8 bases outside the gene matches. Germline V gives CDR1 MNHEY, CDR2 SMNVEV (reference sequence). The CDR3 sequence is 15 residues long. The CDR3 sequence: CASRRLGQGIYGYTF. DNA for the CDR3: TGTGCCAGCAGGAGATTGGGACAGGGGATCTATGGCTACACCTTC.

The chain has TRBV19 and TRBJ2-5, with 7 bases lining up with TRBD2. After removal of 10 bases from V and 4 bases from J, the junction contained 15 bases not matched to a gene. The CDR3 is 15 amino acids. In germline, CDR1 is LNHDA, CDR2 SQIVND (reference sequence). The CDR3 sequence: CATSDPGGIGETQYF. The CDR3, as DNA: TGTGCCACCAGCGACCCCGGGGGGATCGGAGAGACCCAGTACTTC.

J is TRBJ2-3 and V is TRBV6-5; 7 bases align to TRBD2. Germline loops: CDR1 MNHEY, CDR2 SVGAGI. The CDR3 is 15 residues long. Trimming removed 2 bases from V and 4 bases from J; junction bases left unmatched: 6. CDR3 amino acids: CASSYRAGVPDTQYF. The CDR3 DNA follows: TGTGCCAGCAGTTACCGGGCGGGAGTCCCAGATACGCAGTATTTT.

Only a few counts were recorded for this clone. The chain joins TRBV5-1 to TRBJ2-2; 11 bases line up with TRBD2. Trimming removed 5 bases from V and 3 bases from J; junction bases left unmatched: 6. Germline loops: CDR1 SGHRS, CDR2 YFSETQ. The CDR3 has 16 residues. Here the CDR3 DNA reads TGCGCCAGCAGTACCGGGACTAGCGGACACACCGGGGAGCTGTTTTTT. Translation: CASSTGTSGHTGELFF.

The V call is TRBV5-6, the J call TRBJ1-1; no clear D. This CDR3 spans 13 amino acids. V was pared by 1 base and J by 4 bases, with 8 bases between. The V gene's germline CDR1 is SGHDT and CDR2 YYEEEE. CDR3 bases: TGTGCCAGCAGCTTGCTAGGGAGCACTGAAGCTTTCTTT. Its protein is CASSLLGSTEAFF.

The CDR3 is CASSLEGLAYYNEQFF. CDR3 in DNA: TGTGCCAGCAGCTTAGAGGGACTAGCGTACTACAATGAGCAGTTCTTC. This rearrangement joins TRBV7-2 to TRBJ2-1; TRBD2 matches 10 bases. CDR3 length: 16 residues. The ends lost 1 base at V and 3 bases at J; junction bases unmatched: 3. In germline, CDR1 is SGHTA, CDR2 FQGNSA.

This clone was seen a few times. The V gene is TRBV6-2 or TRBV6-3, the J gene TRBJ1-6; TRBD1 might be the D (5 bases). This CDR3 has 18 amino acids. V was clipped by 5 bases and J by 0 bases, with 17 bases between them. CDR1 MNHEY and CDR2 SVGEGT come from the germline V gene. CDR3 DNA: TGTGCCAGCAGTCTAGACAGTCCAGGTAGCTCCTATAATTCACCCCTCCACTTT. Its translation is CASSLDSPGSSYNSPLHF.

This rearrangement joins TRBV7-6 to TRBJ2-7; 11 bases are shared with TRBD2. The CDR3 is made up of 17 amino acids. Germline CDR1 is SGHVS and CDR2 is FNYEAQ. V lost 1 base and J lost 7; bases outside the gene matches: 12. The CDR3 coding sequence is TGTGCCAGCAGCTTAGTGGGACGGCTAGCGGGGGGCCGGGAGCAGTACTTC. Protein product: CASSLVGRLAGGREQYF.

V is TRBV24-1 and J is TRBJ2-3, with 11 positions matching TRBD2. J lost 6 bases, V lost 3 bases, and 1 base had no gene match. The CDR3 has 14 residues. The V gene's germline CDR1 is KGHDR and CDR2 SFDVKD. The CDR3 is CATSDVAGGDTQYF. Written as DNA, the CDR3 is TGTGCCACCAGTGATGTAGCGGGGGGGGATACGCAGTATTTT.

V is TRBV5-5 and J is TRBJ2-5, with D perhaps matching TRBD2 (6 bases). Trimming took 0 bases from V and 2 from J, leaving 17 bases between them. The CDR3 is made up of 17 amino acids. Germline lookup yields CDR1 SGHKS and CDR2 YYEKEE (reference sequence). The DNA of the CDR3 is TGTGCCAGCAGCTTGGAAGGTTGGCGGGGTGAGCAAGAGACCCAGTACTTC. Its translation: CASSLEGWRGEQETQYF.

This clone was found once. The gene calls are TRBV19 and TRBJ1-1, with 9 bases fitting TRBD1. Germline lookup yields CDR1 LNHDA and CDR2 SQIVND (reference sequence). This CDR3 region has 14 residues. The trim removed 3 bases at V and 9 bases at J, leaving 8 bases unmatched. Written as DNA, the CDR3 is TGTGCCAGTAGTATTTTGGACAGGGGAAGCAAAGCTTTCTTT. Protein sequence: CASSILDRGSKAFF.

The chain carries TRBV11-3 and TRBJ1-3; the D is unclear. V was cut by 0 bases and J by 0 bases, with 9 bases left in between. The CDR3 is made up of 16 amino acids. Germline CDR1 is SGHNT and CDR2 is YENEEA. CDR3 protein: CASSLEVSVSGNTIYF. CDR3 in DNA: TGTGCCAGCAGCTTAGAGGTCAGCGTCTCTGGAAACACCATATATTTT. Based on the CDR3 plus reference TRBV11-3 and TRBJ1-3, the full variable domain is EAGVVQSPRYKIIEKKQPVAFWCNPISGHNTLYWYLQNLGQGPELLIRYENEEAVDDSQLPKDRFSAERLKGVDSTLKIQPAELGDSAVYLCASSLEVSVSGNTIYFGEGSWLTVV.

The chain couples TRBV6-1 to TRBJ2-7; 11 bases map to TRBD2. The germline CDR1 and CDR2 sequences are MNHNS and SASEGT. The CDR3 length is 15 residues. V dropped 3 bases and J dropped 7; count of bases not matched to a gene: 8. DNA for the CDR3: TGTGCCAGCAGTGAGATAGCGGGGGGGCTACAGGAGCAGTACTTC. This translates into CASSEIAGGLQEQYF.

The V and J genes are TRBV24-1 and TRBJ2-7; 9 nucleotides match TRBD2. Germline values: CDR1 KGHDR, CDR2 SFDVKD. The CDR3 runs 15 residues. The J segment lost 3 bases and the V segment lost 4 bases, leaving 6 bases of the junction unmatched. DNA for the CDR3: TGTGCCACCAGTGAGGCTAGCGGGGAGGGCTACGAGCAGTACTTC. It encodes CATSEASGEGYEQYF.

The CDR3 here is CASSFTGNEQYF. CDR3 DNA sequence: TGTGCCAGCAGCTTCACAGGGAACGAGCAGTACTTC. The chain couples TRBV7-6 to TRBJ2-7; the D gene is possibly TRBD1 (6 bases). CDR3 length: 12 amino acids. The germline gives CDR1 SGHVS, CDR2 FNYEAQ. V was clipped by 3 bases and J by 5 bases, with 8 bases between them.

The chain employs TRBV6-5 and TRBJ2-1; 8 nucleotides align to TRBD2. The CDR3 loop spans 15 amino acids. Germline CDR1 MNHEY, CDR2 SVGAGI. After removal of 3 bases from V and 0 bases from J, the junction contained 1 base not matched to a gene. The CDR3 sequence: CASSYAGGSYNEQFF. Here the CDR3 DNA reads TGTGCCAGCAGTTATGCGGGGGGCTCCTACAATGAGCAGTTCTTC.

This sequence joins TRBV27 and TRBJ2-7; possible D gene TRBD2, 5 bases. CDR1 and CDR2 from the germline V gene are MNHEY and SMNVEV (reference sequence). Trimming cost V 3 bases and J 6 bases, with 15 bases left between them. The CDR3 runs 14 residues. Written as DNA, the CDR3 is TGTGCCAGCAGTTTTTCGAGGGCCGCTTCCGAGCAGTACTTC. Translated: CASSFSRAASEQYF.

This chain connects TRBV27 to TRBJ2-1, with 10 positions matching TRBD2. The CDR3 contains 14 residues. From germline, CDR1 is MNHEY and CDR2 SMNVEV (reference sequence). V was pared by 5 bases and J by 9 bases, with 7 bases of the junction left unmatched. In DNA, the CDR3 is TGTGCCAGCAGTCTCCTAGCGGGAGTGGGTGAGCAGTTCTTC. Translated: CASSLLAGVGEQFF.

The chain joins TRBV6-6 to TRBJ2-1; 7 bases match TRBD2. V shed 2 bases and J 6 bases; nucleotides not matched to a gene: 4. CDR1 and CDR2 from the germline V gene are MNHNY and SVGAGI (reference sequence). The CDR3 covers 14 residues. The CDR3 loop is CASSYGDYTNEQFF. CDR3 DNA: TGTGCCAGCAGTTACGGGGACTATACCAATGAGCAGTTCTTC.

This clone was detected only a few times. The V call is TRBV5-4, the J call TRBJ2-7; 8 positions agree with TRBD1. Unmatched junction bases numbered 8, after V lost 4 bases and J lost 5 bases. This CDR3 has 14 residues. Looked up from germline, CDR1 is SGHNT and CDR2 is YYREEE (reference sequence). CDR3 sequence: CASSLTDRANEQYF. The CDR3 coding sequence is TGTGCCAGCAGCCTAACGGACAGGGCCAACGAGCAGTACTTC.

This chain uses TRBV7-2 with TRBJ1-2; unclear D gene. V was trimmed by 1 base and J by 0 bases, leaving 12 bases between them. The CDR3 contains 16 residues. Germline CDR1 reads SGHTA; CDR2 reads FQGNSA. The CDR3, as DNA: TGTGCCAGCAGCTTAGTAGGAGCGAGAGCTAACTATGGCTACACCTTC. The encoded protein is CASSLVGARANYGYTF.